These T cell receptor beta chains were read from a single sample in a study of breast tumors, draining lymph nodes, adjacent tissues. MiXCR was run by TCRdb on the multiplex PCR reads, yielding one entry per CDR3 protein. In the table there are around 120,000 distinct CDR3 sequences, just under 20% of which are singletons. The sequencing sample was made of axillary lymph node tissue. The origin of the receptors is a female donor with breast cancer. Some clones in this sample may be carry-over from other donors' samples. CDR3s include the opening cysteine and the closing phenylalanine or tryptophan. Fields, in order: V gene, D gene, clone size, J gene, CDR3 protein, CDR3 DNA. A D gene is named only where the DNA matches it firmly. Not every row has a clone size; where given, it reads once, few, many or a size class.

TRBV12-3/TRBV12-4	.	many	TRBJ2-3	CASTKESDTQYF	TGTGCCAGCACCAAAGAGTCAGATACGCAGTATTTT
TRBV25-1	TRBD1	many	TRBJ2-2	CASSETGRYCTGELFF	TGTGCCAGCAGTGAGACAGGGCGGTATTGTACCGGGGAGCTGTTTTTT
TRBV2	.	many	TRBJ2-7	CASSAGPMYEQYF	TGTGCCAGCAGTGCAGGGCCCATGTACGAGCAGTACTTC
TRBV2	TRBD1	few	TRBJ1-1	CANTGQQNTEAFF	TGTGCCAACACGGGACAGCAGAACACTGAAGCTTTCTTT
TRBV7-9	TRBD1	many	TRBJ2-7	CASSSNRDSSYEQYF	TGTGCCAGCAGCTCAAACCGGGACAGCTCCTACGAGCAGTACTTC
TRBV5-4	TRBD1	.	TRBJ1-3	CASSLWNRGSRNTIYF	TGTGCCAGCAGCTTGTGGAACAGGGGATCGAGAAACACCATATATTTT
TRBV6-4	.	.	TRBJ1-5	CASSDGYQGNQPQHF	TGTGCCAGCAGTGACGGTTATCAGGGAAATCAGCCCCAGCATTTT
TRBV4-2	.	few	TRBJ1-4	CASSQRDLNRKLFF	TGTGCCAGCAGCCAAAGGGACCTCAATCGAAAACTGTTTTTT
TRBV14	TRBD1	few	TRBJ2-1	CASSHQTGGGSRQFF	TGTGCCAGCAGCCACCAGACAGGGGGCGGTTCTCGGCAGTTCTTC
TRBV6-2/TRBV6-3	.	many	TRBJ2-5	CASSLRVERETQYF	TGTGCCAGCAGCCTCCGAGTTGAGAGAGAGACCCAGTACTTC
TRBV19	TRBD1	many	TRBJ2-7	CASTPTRTGTVNEQYF	TGTGCCAGTACTCCAACCAGGACAGGGACGGTAAACGAGCAGTACTTC
TRBV7-9	.	many	TRBJ2-1	CASSLMAEGGEFF	TGTGCCAGCAGCTTAATGGCTGAGGGCGGGGAGTTCTTC
TRBV9	.	many	TRBJ2-3	CASSVDYEGTDTQYF	TGTGCCAGCAGCGTTGACTATGAGGGTACAGATACGCAGTATTTT
TRBV5-1	.	many	TRBJ2-1	CASSLESRRYDEQFF	TGCGCCAGCAGCTTGGAATCTCGTCGCTACGATGAGCAGTTCTTC
TRBV5-1	.	many	TRBJ1-3	CASSSAGGGNGNTIYF	TGCGCCAGCAGCTCTGCGGGAGGAGGAAATGGAAACACCATATATTTT
TRBV20-1	TRBD1	once	TRBJ1-1	CSARVPYRTGNTEAFF	TGCAGTGCTAGAGTCCCATACCGGACAGGGAACACTGAAGCTTTCTTT
TRBV19	.	once	TRBJ1-2	CATRQGPCGYTF	TGTGCCACCCGGCAGGGTCCATGTGGCTACACCTTC
TRBV18	TRBD2	many	TRBJ2-3	CASSPPRGAQYF	TGTGCCAGCTCACCACCCCGGGGGGCGCAGTATTTT
TRBV4-2	.	many	TRBJ2-2	CASSQDTGSNTGELFF	TGTGCCAGCAGCCAAGATACAGGGTCGAACACCGGGGAGCTGTTTTTT
TRBV29-1	TRBD1	many	TRBJ1-6	CSVKTGGLATSPLHF	TGCAGCGTTAAAACAGGGGGGCTGGCAACATCACCCCTCCACTTT
TRBV4-1	TRBD1	many	TRBJ1-5	CASSQGDSDNQPQHF	TGCGCCAGCAGCCAAGGGGACAGTGACAATCAGCCCCAGCATTTT
TRBV5-1	.	many	TRBJ2-5	CASIYGAVGSQETQYF	TGCGCCAGCATCTATGGGGCAGTTGGTTCCCAAGAGACCCAGTACTTC
TRBV20-1	.	many	TRBJ1-6	CSARGSGF	TGCAGTGCTAGGGGTTCGGGATTT
TRBV2	.	many	TRBJ2-7	CASSDREAYEQYF	TGTGCCAGCAGTGACAGGGAAGCCTACGAGCAGTACTTC
TRBV28	TRBD2	few	TRBJ2-1	CASIEGLANEQFF	TGTGCCAGCATCGAGGGACTAGCCAATGAGCAGTTCTTC
TRBV3-1	.	many	TRBJ2-7	CASSQSSVYTREQYF	TGTGCCAGCAGCCAATCTTCAGTTTATACCCGGGAGCAGTACTTC
TRBV19	TRBD2	many	TRBJ2-1	CASSFGGGAREQFF	TGTGCCAGTAGTTTTGGCGGGGGGGCCAGAGAGCAGTTCTTC
TRBV25-1	.	many	TRBJ2-1	CASEPGRGGNNEQFF	TGTGCCAGCGAACCCGGCAGGGGGGGGAACAATGAGCAGTTCTTC
TRBV9	TRBD2	many	TRBJ2-1	CASSHATSGYNEQFF	TGTGCCAGCAGCCATGCGACTAGCGGTTACAATGAGCAGTTCTTC
TRBV20-1	.	many	TRBJ1-2	CSAQAQGVDGYTF	TGCAGTGCCCAAGCCCAGGGAGTAGATGGCTACACCTTC
TRBV14	.	many	TRBJ1-2	CASSLQGIHGYTF	TGTGCCAGCAGCCTCCAGGGTATCCATGGCTACACCTTC
TRBV4-1	TRBD1	many	TRBJ1-4	CASSQIRTGADEKLFF	TGCGCCAGCAGCCAAATAAGGACAGGGGCCGATGAAAAACTGTTTTTT
TRBV20-1	.	many	TRBJ1-4	CSAQTGFTEKLFF	TGCAGTGCGCAAACAGGGTTTACTGAAAAACTGTTTTTT
TRBV12-3/TRBV12-4	TRBD1	many	TRBJ1-6	CASRTHSTGRNSPLHF	TGTGCCAGCAGAACCCACTCGACAGGGCGTAATTCACCCCTCCACTTT
TRBV2	.	many	TRBJ2-5	CASRGTGSGETQYF	TGTGCCAGCAGGGGAACAGGGTCCGGGGAGACCCAGTACTTC
TRBV20-1	.	few	TRBJ2-4	CSATSRVGAKNIQYF	TGCAGTGCTACCTCCAGGGTTGGAGCCAAAAACATTCAGTACTTC
TRBV5-4	.	few	TRBJ2-3	CASSPAEVGVTQYF	TGTGCCAGCAGCCCCGCGGAGGTTGGCGTTACGCAGTATTTT
TRBV3-1	.	.	TRBJ1-1	CASSRAGEPKAFF	TGTGCCAGCAGCCGGGCAGGGGAGCCTAAAGCTTTCTTT
TRBV20-1	.	.	TRBJ1-1	CSARQGGGATEAFF	TGCAGTGCTAGACAGGGCGGAGGGGCCACTGAAGCTTTCTTT
TRBV11-2	.	few	TRBJ1-1	CASSPGQNTEAFF	TGTGCCAGCAGCCCGGGACAGAACACTGAAGCTTTCTTT
TRBV12-3/TRBV12-4	.	many	TRBJ2-2	CASSLSGMGGELFF	TGTGCCAGCAGTTTATCAGGGATGGGCGGGGAGCTGTTTTTT
TRBV29-1	.	many	TRBJ2-1	CSVGANEQFF	TGCAGCGTAGGGGCCAATGAGCAGTTCTTC